Below, 25 T cell receptor beta chains from the same sample are listed, as sequenced in a study of control samples from healthy donors and cancer patients. The data were produced by immunoSEQ multiplex PCR, yet TCRdb's version contains in-frame clones alone and is incomplete. The table includes approximately 84,000 clones, roughly 82% detected once. The sequenced sample was blood. The receptors come from an older woman in good health.

V is TRBV19 and J is TRBJ2-3, with 9 bases matching TRBD2. The ends lost 7 bases at V and 1 base at J; junction bases unmatched: 0. CDR3 size: 13 residues. Germline assignment: CDR1 LNHDA and CDR2 SQIVND (reference sequence). The CDR3: CASTSGGTDTQYF. For the CDR3, the DNA is TGTGCCAGTACTAGCGGGGGCACAGATACGCAGTATTTT.

The count of this clone is one. CDR3 loop: CASSLVRTGNTEAFF. The CDR3, as DNA: TGTGCCAGCAGCTTAGTACGGACAGGAAACACTGAAGCTTTCTTT. This sequence joins TRBV7-2 and TRBJ1-1; TRBD1 matches at 7 bases. CDR3 size: 15 residues. The germline V gene encodes CDR1 SGHTA and CDR2 FQGNSA. The ends lost 1 base at V and 2 bases at J; junction bases unmatched: 4.

Turning to this clone: Additional DNA sequences in this sample encode the identical CDR3. This chain links TRBV3-1 (or the pseudogene TRBV3-2) with TRBJ2-3; TRBD1 or TRBD2 may be the D gene (6 bases each). The CDR3 consists of 16 residues. From germline, CDR1 is LGHDT and CDR2 YNNKEL (reference sequence). Trimming shortened V by 3 bases and J by 0 bases, and 13 bases separated the two germline ends. For the CDR3, the DNA is TGTGCCAGCAGCCAGGGGGCTAGCGCCAGCACAGATACGCAGTATTTT. Amino acids: CASSQGASASTDTQYF.

This clone has a single count. The gene calls are TRBV5-4 and TRBJ1-3; D possibly corresponds to TRBD1 (6 bases). V dropped 4 bases and J dropped 3 bases, with 14 bases sitting between them. In germline, CDR1 is SGHNT, CDR2 YYREEE (reference sequence). CDR3 length: 15 residues. The CDR3 DNA sequence: TGTGCCAGCAGCGGGTCAGGGGCTGTTGGAAACACCATATATTTT. It specifies CASSGSGAVGNTIYF.

This clone was seen a single time. The CDR3 protein is CASSPGTGTGTYNSPLHF. DNA of the CDR3: TGTGCCAGCTCACCGGGGACAGGCACCGGGACATATAATTCACCCCTCCACTTT. This chain links TRBV18 with TRBJ1-6; TRBD1 matches at 8 bases. This CDR3 is built from 18 residues. Per the germline V gene, CDR1 is KGHSH and CDR2 is LQKENI. The V gene end was trimmed by 3 bases and the J gene end by 4 bases; junction bases not matched to a gene: 11.

Only a few counts were recorded for this clone. The chain joins TRBV4-1 to TRBJ1-5; D uncertain. The CDR3 contains 16 residues. CDR1 is MGHRA and CDR2 is YSYEKL in the germline V gene. The V end was cut by 0 bases, the J end by 2 bases, with 11 bases between. CDR3 in amino acids: CASSQDGGLGNQPQHF. In DNA, the CDR3 is TGCGCCAGCAGCCAAGATGGAGGGCTGGGCAATCAGCCCCAGCATTTT.

The V call is TRBV7-2, the J call TRBJ1-1; 7 nucleotides agree with TRBD1. The CDR3 is 17 amino acids. CDR1 and CDR2 from the germline V gene are SGHTA and FQGNSA. Trimming took 2 bases from V and 4 from J; bases not matched to a gene: 13. The CDR3 reads CASSLRDRPLVGTEAFF. Here the CDR3 DNA reads TGTGCCAGCAGCTTAAGGGACAGACCGCTTGTGGGCACTGAAGCTTTCTTT. Full variable domain (missing parts from reference TRBV7-2 and TRBJ1-1): GAGVSQSPSNKVTEKGKDVELRCDPISGHTALYWYRQSLGQGLEFLIYFQGNSAPDKSGLPSDRFSAERTGGSVSTLTIQRTQQEDSAVYLCASSLRDRPLVGTEAFFGQGTRLTVV.

The chain recombines TRBV5-6 with TRBJ2-7; 7 positions match TRBD2. V shed 5 bases and J 4 bases; nucleotides not matched to a gene: 12. Germline lookup yields CDR1 SGHDT and CDR2 YYEEEE. This CDR3 has 15 amino acids. CDR3 DNA sequence: TGTGCCAGCAGTTCCGGGCCCGGGGGGAATTACGAGCAGTACTTC. Protein: CASSSGPGGNYEQYF.

The chain carries TRBV5-1 and TRBJ1-2; D ambiguous. The CDR3 spans 14 residues. Trimming removed 4 bases at V and 0 bases at J, with 10 bases between. CDR1 and CDR2 from the germline V gene are SGHRS and YFSETQ. The CDR3 nucleotides are TGCGCCAGCAGCCCGTCGGGGACTAACTATGGCTACACCTTC. Amino acids: CASSPSGTNYGYTF.

The chain combines TRBV7-9 with TRBJ2-3; no definite D call. There are 14 residues in the CDR3. Germline-derived CDR1 and CDR2 are SEHNR and FQNEAQ (reference sequence). Trimming took off 5 bases at V and 4 bases at J, with 13 bases between the two ends. The CDR3 spells CASSIRVGADTQYF. The CDR3 DNA sequence: TGTGCCAGCAGCATCCGGGTCGGCGCAGATACGCAGTATTTT.

This chain joins TRBV6-5 and TRBJ2-7, with no clear D. V lost 6 bases and J 6 bases, leaving 21 bases between the germline ends. The germline V gene has CDR1 MNHEY and CDR2 SVGAGI. This CDR3 contains 15 residues. The CDR3 region has the DNA TGTGCCAGCAGGGGCTGGGGTTCAAAGGCGAGCGAGCAGTACTTC. It codes for CASRGWGSKASEQYF.

This chain connects TRBV18 to TRBJ1-6; TRBD1 matches at 8 bases. This CDR3 is built from 14 residues. From germline, CDR1 is KGHSH and CDR2 LQKENI. The trim removed 4 bases at V and 5 bases at J, leaving 1 base unmatched. The CDR3 DNA reads as TGTGCCAGCTCACAGACAGGGGATAATTCACCCCTCCACTTT. It encodes CASSQTGDNSPLHF.

The gene calls are TRBV11-2 and TRBJ2-1, with D hard to call. The CDR3 length is 15 residues. The germline V gene encodes CDR1 SGHAT and CDR2 FQNNGV. V lost 1 base to trimming and J lost 3 bases, with 10 bases between them. The CDR3 DNA reads as TGTGCCAGCAGCTTAGGCGGTACACTCTACAATGAGCAGTTCTTC. Its translation: CASSLGGTLYNEQFF.

This chain uses TRBV27 with TRBJ2-5; 7 bases are shared with TRBD1. V dropped 0 bases and J dropped 5; count of bases not matched to a gene: 3. CDR1 MNHEY and CDR2 SMNVEV come from the germline V gene (reference sequence). The CDR3 covers 14 residues. This chain's CDR3 is CASSLSDRRETQYF. In nucleotides, the CDR3 is TGTGCCAGCAGTTTATCGGACAGGAGGGAGACCCAGTACTTC.

The chain recombines TRBV4-3 with TRBJ2-6; D is undetermined. The CDR3 totals 17 residues. CDR1 and CDR2 from the germline V gene are LGHNA and YSLEER. Trimming removed 0 bases at V and 0 bases at J, with 9 bases between. CDR3 DNA sequence: TGCGCCAGCAGCCAAGATCGGAGTAGCTCTGGGGCCAACGTCCTGACTTTC. Translated: CASSQDRSSSGANVLTF.

The table lists this clone with many counts. The rearrangement joins TRBV10-2 to TRBJ2-7; no definite D call. With 2 bases removed from V and 3 bases from J, the gap between germline ends came to 8 bases. The germline V gene has CDR1 WSHSY and CDR2 SAAADI. The CDR3 runs 13 residues. CDR3 sequence: CASSEQDLYEQYF. The CDR3 bases are TGCGCCAGCAGTGAGCAGGATCTCTACGAGCAGTACTTC.

The J gene is TRBJ1-3, the V gene TRBV18; D unresolved. The CDR3 runs 14 residues. Germline-derived CDR1 and CDR2 are KGHSH and LQKENI. V was clipped by 4 bases and J by 0 bases, with 7 bases between them. The CDR3: CASSQEVSGNTIYF. For the CDR3, the DNA is TGTGCCAGCTCACAGGAAGTCTCTGGAAACACCATATATTTT. Using reference TRBV18 and TRBJ1-3 for the parts outside the CDR3, the full variable domain is NAGVMQNPRHLVRRRGQEARLRCSPMKGHSHVYWYRQLPEEGLKFMVYLQKENIIDESGMPKERFSAEFPKEGPSILRIQQVVRGDSAAYFCASSQEVSGNTIYFGEGSWLTVV.

This chain connects TRBV12-5 to TRBJ2-7; D ambiguous. V lost 8 bases to trimming and J lost 2 bases, with 13 bases between them. The CDR3 is made up of 13 amino acids. Germline loops: CDR1 LGHNT, CDR2 FRNRAP. CDR3 residues: CASSLGDTYEQYF. The CDR3 nucleotides are TGTGCTAGTAGTCTAGGAGATACCTACGAGCAGTACTTC.

The rearrangement links TRBV29-1 to TRBJ2-7; no definite D call. V was cut by 4 bases and J by 7 bases, with 14 bases left in between. The CDR3 spans 12 residues. Looked up from germline, CDR1 is SQVTM and CDR2 is ANQGSEA. Here the CDR3 DNA reads TGCAGCGTTGGTGCCGCCTTCAGTGAGCAGTACTTC. Its protein is CSVGAAFSEQYF.

This clone was counted a few times. The chain joins TRBV28 to TRBJ1-1; no reliable D call. The CDR3 has 11 amino acids. From germline, CDR1 is MDHEN and CDR2 SYDVKM. The V end was cut by 2 bases, the J end by 12 bases, with 10 bases between. The CDR3 here is CASSLGQVPFF. As DNA, the CDR3 is TGTGCCAGCAGTTTAGGGCAGGTCCCTTTCTTT.

Regarding this clone: Other nucleotide sequences in the sample specify the same CDR3. The CDR3 nucleotides read TGTGCCAGCAGTTTAAGCACAGATACGCAGTATTTT. Its translation is CASSLSTDTQYF. This chain joins TRBV28 and TRBJ2-3; D gene unclear. Per germline, CDR1 MDHEN and CDR2 SYDVKM. V was clipped by 2 bases and J by 0 bases, with 0 bases between them. CDR3 size: 12 residues.

The chain uses TRBV7-2 and TRBJ2-5, with 8 bases fitting TRBD2. The V segment lost 5 bases and the J segment 5 bases; nucleotides outside the gene matches: 10. This CDR3 has 15 residues. CDR1 is SGHTA, CDR2 FQGNSA, per germline. The CDR3 reads CASSPWSGGGETQYF. The CDR3 bases are TGTGCCAGCAGCCCCTGGTCCGGGGGGGGTGAGACCCAGTACTTC. Based on the CDR3 plus reference TRBV7-2 and TRBJ2-5, the full variable domain is GAGVSQSPSNKVTEKGKDVELRCDPISGHTALYWYRQSLGQGLEFLIYFQGNSAPDKSGLPSDRFSAERTGGSVSTLTIQRTQQEDSAVYLCASSPWSGGGETQYFGPGTRLLVL.

The chain couples TRBV7-2 to TRBJ1-2, with TRBD1 matching over 10 bases. Unmatched junction bases numbered 7, after V lost 2 bases and J lost 4 bases. CDR3 size: 16 residues. Germline lookup yields CDR1 SGHTA and CDR2 FQGNSA. This CDR3 is CASSLYGGQGSYGYTF. The CDR3, as DNA: TGTGCCAGCAGCTTATATGGGGGACAGGGGAGCTATGGCTACACCTTC.

The genes are TRBV3-1 (or the pseudogene TRBV3-2) and TRBJ1-1; 10 nucleotides match TRBD1. CDR3 length: 18 amino acids. V shed 4 bases and J 4 bases; nucleotides not matched to a gene: 15. Germline V lookup: CDR1 LGHDT, CDR2 YNNKEL (reference sequence). The CDR3 region has the DNA TGTGCCAGCAGCCTGACCGGGACAGGGGTCCCCCTGGGCACTGAAGCTTTCTTT. Amino acids: CASSLTGTGVPLGTEAFF.

The rearrangement joins TRBV6-5 to TRBJ1-3; 9 nucleotides match TRBD1. V shed 6 bases and J 3 bases; nucleotides not matched to a gene: 6. Germline V gene data show CDR1 as MNHEY and CDR2 as SVGAGI. The CDR3 runs 15 residues. The chain's CDR3 is CASRIGQGNGNTIYF. CDR3 nucleotides: TGTGCCAGCAGAATTGGACAGGGGAATGGAAACACCATATATTTT.